A selection of T cell receptor beta chains follows, all from one sample in a study of blood T cells in healthy people across ages. TCRdb fed the 5' RACE reads into MiXCR, producing one record per CDR3 protein. This table has roughly 790,000 distinct CDR3 sequences, roughly 47% appearing once. The sequenced material came from blood. All receptors derive from an older woman in good health. Each CDR3 is given with its conserved first and last residue. Fields, in order: J gene, D gene, clone size, V gene, CDR3 protein, CDR3 DNA. The D gene is left open where the match is weak. The listing skips clone size in some rows; elsewhere it reads once, few, many or a size class.

j_call: TRBJ2-1; d_call: TRBD2; clone_size: NA; v_call: TRBV5-1; cdr3_aa: CASRVGASGGITSSYNEQFF; cdr3_nt: TGCGCCAGCCGAGTGGGGGCTAGCGGGGGAATAACGAGCTCCTACAATGAGCAGTTCTTC
j_call: TRBJ1-2; d_call: NA; clone_size: NA; v_call: TRBV6-2/TRBV6-3; cdr3_aa: CASSHRYRTAYGYTF; cdr3_nt: TGTGCCAGCAGTCACCGGTATCGGACGGCCTATGGCTACACCTTC
j_call: TRBJ2-4; d_call: NA; clone_size: NA; v_call: TRBV3-1; cdr3_aa: CASSQGKNIQYF; cdr3_nt: TGTGCCAGCAGCCAGGGGAAAAACATTCAGTACTTC
j_call: TRBJ2-1; d_call: TRBD2; clone_size: NA; v_call: TRBV9; cdr3_aa: CASSQGGAGGLNEQFF; cdr3_nt: TGTGCCAGCAGCCAAGGGGGAGCGGGGGGGCTCAATGAGCAGTTCTTC
j_call: TRBJ2-2; d_call: TRBD2; clone_size: NA; v_call: TRBV2; cdr3_aa: CASLGTSGMNTGELFF; cdr3_nt: TGTGCCAGCCTCGGGACTAGCGGGATGAACACCGGGGAGCTGTTTTTT
j_call: TRBJ2-1; d_call: TRBD2; clone_size: NA; v_call: TRBV28; cdr3_aa: CASSPLWTSGIYNEQFF; cdr3_nt: TGTGCCAGCAGTCCACTTTGGACTAGCGGGATCTACAATGAGCAGTTCTTC
j_call: TRBJ2-5; d_call: NA; clone_size: NA; v_call: TRBV7-6; cdr3_aa: CASSLAVVETQYF; cdr3_nt: TGTGCCAGCAGCTTAGCTGTTGTGGAGACCCAGTACTTC
j_call: TRBJ2-1; d_call: TRBD1; clone_size: NA; v_call: TRBV7-6; cdr3_aa: CASSRQGANYNEQFF; cdr3_nt: TGTGCCAGCAGCAGACAGGGGGCAAACTACAATGAGCAGTTCTTC
j_call: TRBJ2-1; d_call: TRBD2; clone_size: NA; v_call: TRBV27; cdr3_aa: CASSFGAGEHNEQFF; cdr3_nt: TGTGCCAGCAGTTTCGGAGCGGGAGAACACAATGAGCAGTTCTTC
j_call: TRBJ2-5; d_call: NA; clone_size: many; v_call: TRBV10-3; cdr3_aa: CAIGYSETQYF; cdr3_nt: TGTGCCATCGGCTATTCGGAGACCCAGTACTTC
j_call: TRBJ2-1; d_call: NA; clone_size: few; v_call: TRBV3-1; cdr3_aa: CASSQDGADVPFF; cdr3_nt: TGTGCCAGCAGCCAAGACGGGGCGGATGTACCGTTCTTC
j_call: TRBJ2-7; d_call: TRBD2; clone_size: few; v_call: TRBV6-6; cdr3_aa: CASSLGGDYSYEQYF; cdr3_nt: TGTGCCAGCAGTCTCGGCGGGGACTACTCCTACGAGCAGTACTTC
j_call: TRBJ1-4; d_call: NA; clone_size: NA; v_call: TRBV18; cdr3_aa: CASSPRQLATNEKLFF; cdr3_nt: TGTGCCAGCTCACCGCGGCAGCTTGCAACTAATGAAAAACTGTTTTTT
j_call: TRBJ2-1; d_call: NA; clone_size: few; v_call: TRBV20-1; cdr3_aa: CSARDLGYNEQFF; cdr3_nt: TGCAGTGCTAGAGATCTTGGGTACAATGAGCAGTTCTTC
j_call: TRBJ2-3; d_call: NA; clone_size: NA; v_call: TRBV7-9; cdr3_aa: CASSAAGTQRTDTQYF; cdr3_nt: TGTGCCAGCAGCGCAGCCGGGACTCAACGCACAGATACGCAGTATTTT
j_call: TRBJ1-2; d_call: NA; clone_size: few; v_call: TRBV6-5; cdr3_aa: CASSYSGVHGYTF; cdr3_nt: TGTGCCAGCAGTTACTCCGGGGTGCATGGCTACACCTTC
j_call: TRBJ2-3; d_call: NA; clone_size: few; v_call: TRBV24-1; cdr3_aa: CATSDLGDSTDTQYF; cdr3_nt: TGTGCCACCAGTGATTTGGGGGACAGCACAGATACGCAGTATTTT
j_call: TRBJ2-7; d_call: TRBD2; clone_size: NA; v_call: TRBV7-9; cdr3_aa: CASSLEGLAGFYEQYF; cdr3_nt: TGTGCCAGCAGCTTAGAAGGGCTAGCGGGATTCTACGAGCAGTACTTC
j_call: TRBJ2-1; d_call: TRBD1; clone_size: NA; v_call: TRBV28; cdr3_aa: CASSPRDRQNSYNEQFF; cdr3_nt: TGTGCCAGCAGTCCCCGGGACAGGCAGAACTCCTACAATGAGCAGTTCTTC
j_call: TRBJ2-7; d_call: TRBD1; clone_size: NA; v_call: TRBV13; cdr3_aa: CAGSTRVRTGGYEQYF; cdr3_nt: TGTGCCGGCAGCACACGCGTGAGGACAGGGGGGTACGAGCAGTACTTC
j_call: TRBJ2-1; d_call: TRBD2; clone_size: NA; v_call: TRBV20-1; cdr3_aa: CSARVPGLADEQFF; cdr3_nt: TGCAGTGCTAGAGTACCGGGACTAGCCGATGAGCAGTTCTTC
j_call: TRBJ2-1; d_call: TRBD1; clone_size: many; v_call: TRBV5-6; cdr3_aa: CASSSGQVYNEQFF; cdr3_nt: TGTGCCAGCAGCTCGGGACAGGTCTACAATGAGCAGTTCTTC
j_call: TRBJ1-5; d_call: NA; clone_size: few; v_call: TRBV28; cdr3_aa: CATYATDSNQPQHF; cdr3_nt: TGTGCCACCTACGCAACCGATAGCAATCAGCCCCAGCATTTT
j_call: TRBJ2-7; d_call: NA; clone_size: few; v_call: TRBV5-4; cdr3_aa: CASSLGHAYEQYF; cdr3_nt: TGTGCCAGCAGCTTGGGACATGCTTACGAGCAGTACTTC
j_call: TRBJ2-1; d_call: NA; clone_size: few; v_call: TRBV20-1; cdr3_aa: CSGVTPSVWHEQFF; cdr3_nt: TGCAGTGGCGTAACCCCGAGTGTTTGGCATGAGCAGTTCTTC
j_call: TRBJ1-6; d_call: TRBD1; clone_size: NA; v_call: TRBV6-1; cdr3_aa: CASRTTGEWAPLHF; cdr3_nt: TGTGCCAGCCGAACTACAGGGGAATGGGCACCCCTCCACTTT
j_call: TRBJ1-2; d_call: NA; clone_size: NA; v_call: TRBV20-1; cdr3_aa: CSARAEGLYTF; cdr3_nt: TGCAGTGCTAGAGCTGAGGGGCTCTACACCTTC
j_call: TRBJ1-2; d_call: NA; clone_size: NA; v_call: TRBV2; cdr3_aa: CASSGRQARFYGYTF; cdr3_nt: TGTGCCAGCAGTGGGAGACAGGCCCGATTCTATGGCTACACCTTC